The rows below give T cell receptor beta chains drawn from one sample of a study of blood T cell repertoires in COVID-19. Measured with immunoSEQ multiplex PCR; TCRdb has only the in-frame clones, and not every one. In the table there are about 88,000 clones, approximately 90% of which are singletons. The sequenced material came from peripheral blood. These receptors all stem from a woman of 80 years or more with acute or convalescent COVID-19. Both conserved end residues are part of each CDR3. Fields, in order: clone size, J gene, CDR3 length, D gene, V gene, CDR3 protein, CDR3 DNA. The D gene is left open where the match is weak. For some rows the clone size is stated as once, few or many, or as a class when expanded; others skip it.

-,TRBJ2-6,16,TRBD1,TRBV27,CASSSTGTYGANVLTF,TGTGCCAGCAGTTCGACAGGGACCTACGGGGCCAACGTCCTGACTTTC
-,TRBJ1-6,14,-,TRBV7-9,CASSRQGMDSPLHF,TGTGCCAGCAGCCGGCAGGGGATGGATTCACCCCTCCACTTT
-,TRBJ1-2,17,TRBD1,TRBV13,CASSSSPGQGSGYGYTF,TGTGCCAGCAGCTCCAGCCCGGGACAGGGTTCGGGCTATGGCTACACCTTC
once,TRBJ2-1,13,-,TRBV30,CAWSVLLANEQFF,TGTGCCTGGAGTGTACTACTAGCCAATGAGCAGTTCTTC
-,TRBJ2-6,15,TRBD1,TRBV6-5,CASSRTGAGTNVLTF,TGTGCCAGCAGTAGAACAGGGGCTGGGACCAACGTCCTGACTTTC
-,TRBJ2-1,12,-,TRBV5-4,CASSFSYNEQFF,TGTGCCAGCAGCTTCTCGTACAATGAGCAGTTCTTC
-,TRBJ2-7,14,TRBD2,TRBV7-2,CASSLSGTSDEQYF,TGTGCCAGCAGCTTATCCGGGACTAGCGACGAGCAGTACTTC
-,TRBJ1-2,14,-,TRBV21-1,CASSNGTGSDGYTF,TGTGCCAGCAGCAACGGGACTGGTTCTGATGGCTACACCTTC
-,TRBJ2-1,16,TRBD2,TRBV24-1,CATSDPGTSGRAEQFF,TGTGCCACCAGTGACCCCGGGACTAGCGGGAGGGCTGAGCAGTTCTTC
-,TRBJ2-6,15,-,TRBV5-6,CASSPPGSGANVLTF,TGTGCCAGCAGCCCCCCCGGTTCTGGGGCCAACGTCCTGACTTTC
-,TRBJ1-5,16,-,TRBV19,CASSTRTDYSNQPQHF,TGTGCCAGTAGTACTCGGACAGACTATAGCAATCAGCCCCAGCATTTT
-,TRBJ1-2,13,TRBD1,TRBV12-3/TRBV12-4,CASSWTGNYGYTF,TGTGCCAGCAGTTGGACAGGCAACTATGGCTACACCTTC
once,TRBJ2-2,15,TRBD2,TRBV9,CASSAAGTTAGELFF,TGTGCCAGCAGCGCCGCTGGGACTACCGCCGGGGAGCTGTTTTTT
-,TRBJ1-6,14,TRBD1,TRBV30,CAWMDRALNSPLHF,TGTGCCTGGATGGACAGGGCCCTTAATTCACCCCTCCACTTT
-,TRBJ2-2,17,TRBD2,TRBV7-2,CASSPSGASGSGGELFF,TGTGCCAGCAGCCCTAGTGGGGCTAGCGGGAGTGGCGGGGAGCTGTTTTTT
-,TRBJ1-1,14,TRBD1,TRBV9,CASSPRGPDTEAFF,TGTGCCAGCAGCCCGAGGGGGCCGGACACTGAAGCTTTCTTT
-,TRBJ2-1,15,-,TRBV5-1,CASSLGGHTYNEQFF,TGCGCCAGCAGCTTGGGGGGACACACTTACAATGAGCAGTTCTTC
few,TRBJ2-7,17,TRBD2,TRBV28,CASSLSGLGRTSYEQYF,TGTGCCAGCAGTTTATCAGGACTAGGCCGGACCTCCTACGAGCAGTACTTC
-,TRBJ1-1,15,-,TRBV4-3,CASSQEARGNTEAFF,TGCGCCAGCAGCCAAGAAGCCAGGGGGAACACTGAAGCTTTCTTT
-,TRBJ2-5,15,TRBD1,TRBV5-1,CASSAGTGYGETQYF,TGCGCCAGCAGCGCCGGGACAGGCTATGGGGAGACCCAGTACTTC
-,TRBJ1-4,13,TRBD1,TRBV19,CASLHRGDEKLFF,TGTGCCAGTCTACACAGGGGAGATGAAAAACTGTTTTTT
-,TRBJ2-3,17,TRBD2,TRBV5-4,CASSPGLAGGAPDTQYF,TGTGCCAGCAGCCCGGGACTAGCGGGAGGGGCTCCAGATACGCAGTATTTT
-,TRBJ2-5,14,TRBD1,TRBV5-1,CASSRTGRQETQYF,TGCGCCAGCAGCCGGACAGGGCGACAAGAGACCCAGTACTTC
-,TRBJ1-1,14,TRBD1,TRBV19,CASNPTGGFTEAFF,TGTGCCAGTAATCCGACAGGGGGCTTCACTGAAGCTTTCTTT
-,TRBJ1-1,15,-,TRBV5-4,CASSLAVRGDTEAFF,TGTGCCAGCAGCTTAGCCGTCAGGGGAGACACTGAAGCTTTCTTT
-,TRBJ1-5,14,-,TRBV10-3,CAIRPGQPNQPQHF,TGTGCCATCAGGCCCGGACAGCCCAATCAGCCCCAGCATTTT
-,TRBJ1-5,15,-,TRBV9,CASSLTGYSNQPQHF,TGTGCCAGCAGCCTTACAGGGTATAGCAATCAGCCCCAGCATTTT
-,TRBJ2-2,19,TRBD2,TRBV18,CASSPLASGGRKNTGELFF,TGTGCCAGCTCACCACTGGCTAGCGGGGGCCGAAAGAACACCGGGGAGCTGTTTTTT
-,TRBJ1-1,19,TRBD1,TRBV5-1,CASSFSTWTGGRLHTEAFF,TGCGCCAGCAGTTTTTCTACCTGGACAGGGGGCAGGTTGCACACTGAAGCTTTCTTT